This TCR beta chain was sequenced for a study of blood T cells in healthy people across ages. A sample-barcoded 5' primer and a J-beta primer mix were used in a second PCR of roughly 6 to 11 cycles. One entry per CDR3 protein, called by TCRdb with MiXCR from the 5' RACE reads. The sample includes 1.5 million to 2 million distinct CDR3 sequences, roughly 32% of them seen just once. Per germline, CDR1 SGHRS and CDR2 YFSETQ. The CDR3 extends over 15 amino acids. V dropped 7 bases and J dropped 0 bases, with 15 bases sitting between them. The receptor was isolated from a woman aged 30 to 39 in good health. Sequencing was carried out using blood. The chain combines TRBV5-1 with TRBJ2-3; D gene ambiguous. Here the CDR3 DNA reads TGCGCCAGCGATAGGGCGGAAATGAGCACAGATACGCAGTATTTT. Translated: CASDRAEMSTDTQYF. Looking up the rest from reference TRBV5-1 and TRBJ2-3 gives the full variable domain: KAGVTQTPRYLIKTRGQQVTLSCSPISGHRSVSWYQQTPGQGLQFLFEYFSETQRNKGNFPGRFSGRQFSNSRSEMNVSTLELGDSALYLCASDRAEMSTDTQYFGPGTRLTVL.